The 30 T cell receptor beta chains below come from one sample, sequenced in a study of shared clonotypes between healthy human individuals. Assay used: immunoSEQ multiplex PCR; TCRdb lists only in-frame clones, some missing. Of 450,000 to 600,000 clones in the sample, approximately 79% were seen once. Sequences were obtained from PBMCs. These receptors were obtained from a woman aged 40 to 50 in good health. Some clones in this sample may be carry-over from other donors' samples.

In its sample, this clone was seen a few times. The chain's CDR3 is CAWRSGDNSPLHF. For the CDR3, the DNA is TGTGCCTGGAGATCGGGGGATAATTCACCCCTCCACTTT. This chain links TRBV30 with TRBJ1-6, with D possibly being TRBD1 (5 bases). The CDR3 length is 13 residues. Looked up from germline, CDR1 is GTSNPN and CDR2 is SVGIG (reference sequence). V was clipped by 3 bases and J by 5 bases, with 8 bases between them.

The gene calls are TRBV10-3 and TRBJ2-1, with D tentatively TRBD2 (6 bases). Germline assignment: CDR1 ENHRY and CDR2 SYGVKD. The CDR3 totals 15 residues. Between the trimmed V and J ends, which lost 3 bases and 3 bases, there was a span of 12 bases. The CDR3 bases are TGTGCCATCAGTGAATGGCGGGGAAACTACAATGAGCAGTTCTTC. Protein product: CAISEWRGNYNEQFF.

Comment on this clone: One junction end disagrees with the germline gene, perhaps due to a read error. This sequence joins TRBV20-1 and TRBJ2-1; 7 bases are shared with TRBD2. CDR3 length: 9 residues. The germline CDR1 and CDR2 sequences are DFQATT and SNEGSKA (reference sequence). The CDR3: CRAGTGGIF. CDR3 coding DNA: TGCAGGGCCGGGACCGGGGGGATCTTC.

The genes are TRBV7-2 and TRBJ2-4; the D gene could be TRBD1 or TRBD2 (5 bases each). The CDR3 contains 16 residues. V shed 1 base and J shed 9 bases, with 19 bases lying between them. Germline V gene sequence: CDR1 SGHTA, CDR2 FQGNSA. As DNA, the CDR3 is TGTGCCAGCAGCTTAGATGGGGTGAGGGGAAGGGGCATTCAGTACTTC. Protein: CASSLDGVRGRGIQYF.

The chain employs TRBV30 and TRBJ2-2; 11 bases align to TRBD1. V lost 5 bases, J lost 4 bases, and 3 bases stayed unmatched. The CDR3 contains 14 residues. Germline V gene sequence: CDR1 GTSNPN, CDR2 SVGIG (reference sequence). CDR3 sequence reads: CAWGTGGGTGELFF. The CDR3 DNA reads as TGTGCCTGGGGGACAGGGGGAGGCACCGGGGAGCTGTTTTTT. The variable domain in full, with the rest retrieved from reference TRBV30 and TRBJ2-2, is SQTIHQWPATLVQPVGSPLSLECTVEGTSNPNLYWYRQAAGRGLQLLFYSVGIGQISSEVPQNLSASRPQDRQFILSSKKLLLSDSGFYLCAWGTGGGTGELFFGEGSRLTVL.

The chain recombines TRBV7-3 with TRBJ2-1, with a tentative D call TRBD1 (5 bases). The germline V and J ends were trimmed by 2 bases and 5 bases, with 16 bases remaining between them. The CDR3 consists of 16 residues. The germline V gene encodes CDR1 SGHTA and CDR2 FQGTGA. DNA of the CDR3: TGTGCCAGCAGCTTAGGCAGGGCCCCAAGGGACAATGAGCAGTTCTTC. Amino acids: CASSLGRAPRDNEQFF.

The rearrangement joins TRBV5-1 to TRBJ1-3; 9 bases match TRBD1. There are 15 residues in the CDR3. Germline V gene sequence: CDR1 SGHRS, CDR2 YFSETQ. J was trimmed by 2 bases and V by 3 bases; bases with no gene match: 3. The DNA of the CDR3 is TGCGCCAGCAGCTCCGGGACAGGGACTGGAAACACCATATATTTT. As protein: CASSSGTGTGNTIYF.

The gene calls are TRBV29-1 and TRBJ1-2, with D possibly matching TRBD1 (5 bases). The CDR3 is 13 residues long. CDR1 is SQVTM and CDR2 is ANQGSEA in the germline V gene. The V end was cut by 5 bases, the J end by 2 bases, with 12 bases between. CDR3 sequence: CSVRGRQNYGYTF. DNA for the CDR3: TGCAGCGTTAGGGGCAGACAAAACTATGGCTACACCTTC.

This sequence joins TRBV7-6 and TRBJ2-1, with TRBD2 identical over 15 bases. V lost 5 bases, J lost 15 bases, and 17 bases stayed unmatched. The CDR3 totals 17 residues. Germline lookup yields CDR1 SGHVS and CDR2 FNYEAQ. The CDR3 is CASSPGLAGGQRSRGFF. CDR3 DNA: TGTGCCAGCAGCCCAGGACTAGCGGGAGGGCAGCGTAGTCGGGGGTTCTTC.

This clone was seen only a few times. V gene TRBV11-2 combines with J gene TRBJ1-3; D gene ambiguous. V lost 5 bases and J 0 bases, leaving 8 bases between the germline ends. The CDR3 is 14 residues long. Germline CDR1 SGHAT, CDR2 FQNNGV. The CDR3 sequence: CASSRINSGNTIYF. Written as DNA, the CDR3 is TGTGCCAGCAGCAGGATCAACTCTGGAAACACCATATATTTT.

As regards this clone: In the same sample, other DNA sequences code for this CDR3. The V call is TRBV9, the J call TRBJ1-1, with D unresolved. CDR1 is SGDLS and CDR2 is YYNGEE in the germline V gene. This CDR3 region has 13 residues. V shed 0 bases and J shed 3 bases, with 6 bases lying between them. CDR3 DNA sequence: TGTGCCAGCAGCGTAGCAAGGGACACTGAAGCTTTCTTT. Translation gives CASSVARDTEAFF.

CDR3 loop: CASRTAQGYEQYF. The CDR3 DNA sequence: TGCGCCAGCAGAACAGCGCAGGGTTACGAGCAGTACTTC. This rearrangement joins TRBV5-1 to TRBJ2-7; tentative D call: TRBD1 (5 bases). Germline V lookup: CDR1 SGHRS, CDR2 YFSETQ. This CDR3 comprises 13 residues. Trimming left V 5 bases short and J 4 bases short, with 13 bases between. The variable domain in full, with the rest retrieved from reference TRBV5-1 and TRBJ2-7, is KAGVTQTPRYLIKTRGQQVTLSCSPISGHRSVSWYQQTPGQGLQFLFEYFSETQRNKGNFPGRFSGRQFSNSRSEMNVSTLELGDSALYLCASRTAQGYEQYFGPGTRLTVT.

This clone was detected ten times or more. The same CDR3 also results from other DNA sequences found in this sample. CDR3 nucleotides: TGTGCCAGCAGCTTAACACCCGGAGATACGCAGTATTTT. As protein: CASSLTPGDTQYF. This chain links TRBV7-3 with TRBJ2-3, with no clear D. The CDR3 length is 13 residues. Germline CDR1 SGHTA, CDR2 FQGTGA. Trimming cost V 0 bases and J 5 bases, with 6 bases left between them. Full variable domain (rest looked up from reference TRBV7-3 and TRBJ2-3): GAGVSQTPSNKVTEKGKYVELRCDPISGHTALYWYRQSLGQGPEFLIYFQGTGAADDSGLPNDRFFAVRPEGSVSTLKIQRTERGDSAVYLCASSLTPGDTQYFGPGTRLTVL.

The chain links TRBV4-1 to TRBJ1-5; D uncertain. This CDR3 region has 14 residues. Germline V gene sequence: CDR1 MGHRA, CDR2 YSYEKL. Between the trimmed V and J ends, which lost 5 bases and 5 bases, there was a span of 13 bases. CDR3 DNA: TGCGCCAGCAGCTTCATGGGCCTAGATCAGCCCCAGCATTTT. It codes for CASSFMGLDQPQHF.

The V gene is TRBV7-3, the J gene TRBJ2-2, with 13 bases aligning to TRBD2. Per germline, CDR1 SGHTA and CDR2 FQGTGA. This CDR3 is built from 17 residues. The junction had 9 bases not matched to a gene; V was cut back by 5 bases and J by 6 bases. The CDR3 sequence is CASSLSGTSGMAGELFF. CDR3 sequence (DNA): TGTGCCAGCAGCCTATCAGGGACTAGCGGGATGGCCGGGGAGCTGTTTTTT.

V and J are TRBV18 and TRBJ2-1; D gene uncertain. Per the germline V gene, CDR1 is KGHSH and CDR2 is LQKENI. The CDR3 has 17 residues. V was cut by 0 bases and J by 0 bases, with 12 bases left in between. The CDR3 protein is CASSPPLSAVSYNEQFF. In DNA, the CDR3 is TGTGCCAGCTCACCACCCTTGTCCGCCGTCTCCTACAATGAGCAGTTCTTC.

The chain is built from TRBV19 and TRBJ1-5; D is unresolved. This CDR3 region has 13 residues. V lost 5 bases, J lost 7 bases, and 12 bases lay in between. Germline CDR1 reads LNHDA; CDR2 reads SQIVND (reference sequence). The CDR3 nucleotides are TGTGCCAGTAGTGTTCAAACTAGACAGCCCCAGCATTTT. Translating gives CASSVQTRQPQHF. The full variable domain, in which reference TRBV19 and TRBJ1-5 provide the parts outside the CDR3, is DGGITQSPKYLFRKEGQNVTLSCEQNLNHDAMYWYRQDPGQGLRLIYYSQIVNDFQKGDIAEGYSVSREKKESFPLTVTSAQKNPTAFYLCASSVQTRQPQHFGDGTRLSIL.

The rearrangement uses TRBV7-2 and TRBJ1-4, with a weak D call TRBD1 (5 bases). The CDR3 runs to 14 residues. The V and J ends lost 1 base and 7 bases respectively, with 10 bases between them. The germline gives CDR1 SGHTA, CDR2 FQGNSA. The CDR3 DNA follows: TGTGCCAGCAGCTTAGTGGGGGGACCTGAAAAACTGTTTTTT. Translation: CASSLVGGPEKLFF.

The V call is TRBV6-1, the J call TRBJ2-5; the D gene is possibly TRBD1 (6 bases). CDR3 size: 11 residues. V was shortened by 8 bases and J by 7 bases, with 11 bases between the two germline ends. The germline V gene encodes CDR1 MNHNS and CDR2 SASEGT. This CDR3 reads CASGRGGTQYF. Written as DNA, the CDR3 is TGTGCCAGCGGCCGAGGGGGGACCCAGTACTTC.

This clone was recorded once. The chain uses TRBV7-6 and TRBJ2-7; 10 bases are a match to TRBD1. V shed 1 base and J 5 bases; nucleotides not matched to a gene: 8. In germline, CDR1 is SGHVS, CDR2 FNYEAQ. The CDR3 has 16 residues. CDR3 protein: CASSLEGGTGAHEQYF. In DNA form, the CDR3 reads TGTGCCAGCAGCTTAGAGGGGGGGACAGGGGCACACGAGCAGTACTTC. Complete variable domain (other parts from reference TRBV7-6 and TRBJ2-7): GAGVSQSPRYKVTKRGQDVALRCDPISGHVSLYWYRQALGQGPEFLTYFNYEAQQDKSGLPNDRFSAERPEGSISTLTIQRTEQRDSAMYRCASSLEGGTGAHEQYFGPGTRLTVT.

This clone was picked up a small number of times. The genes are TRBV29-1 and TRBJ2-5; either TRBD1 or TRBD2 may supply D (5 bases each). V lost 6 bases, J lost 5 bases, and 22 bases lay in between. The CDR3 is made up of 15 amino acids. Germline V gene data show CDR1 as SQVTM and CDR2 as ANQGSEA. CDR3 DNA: TGCAGCGTAGCCCCCCCCGGGACCAGGATCGAGACCCAGTACTTC. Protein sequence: CSVAPPGTRIETQYF.

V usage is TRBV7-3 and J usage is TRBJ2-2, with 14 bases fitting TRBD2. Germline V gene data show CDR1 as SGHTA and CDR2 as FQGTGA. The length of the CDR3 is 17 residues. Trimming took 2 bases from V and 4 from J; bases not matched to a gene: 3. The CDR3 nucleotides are TGTGCCAGCAGCTTAGGGACTAGCGGGAGTGGCACCGGGGAGCTGTTTTTT. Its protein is CASSLGTSGSGTGELFF.

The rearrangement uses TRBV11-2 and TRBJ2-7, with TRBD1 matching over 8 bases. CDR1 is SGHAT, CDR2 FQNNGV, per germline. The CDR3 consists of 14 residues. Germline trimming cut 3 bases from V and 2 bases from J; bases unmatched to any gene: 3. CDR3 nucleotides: TGTGCCAGCAGCTTTTACAGGGGGACCTACGAGCAGTACTTC. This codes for CASSFYRGTYEQYF.

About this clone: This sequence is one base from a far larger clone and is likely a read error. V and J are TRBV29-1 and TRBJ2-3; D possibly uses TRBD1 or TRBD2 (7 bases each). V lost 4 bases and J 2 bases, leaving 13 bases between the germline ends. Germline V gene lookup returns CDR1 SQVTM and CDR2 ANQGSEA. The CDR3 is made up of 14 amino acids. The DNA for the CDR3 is TGCAGCGTTGCTCAGGGGGGGGACACAGATACGCAGTATTTT. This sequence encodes CSVAQGGDTDTQYF.

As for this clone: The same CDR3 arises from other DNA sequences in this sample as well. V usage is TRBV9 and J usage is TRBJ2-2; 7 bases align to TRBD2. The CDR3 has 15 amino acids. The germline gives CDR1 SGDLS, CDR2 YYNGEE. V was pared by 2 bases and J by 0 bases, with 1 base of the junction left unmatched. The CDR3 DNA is TGTGCCAGCAGCGTCGGGGGGACGAACACCGGGGAGCTGTTTTTT. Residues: CASSVGGTNTGELFF.

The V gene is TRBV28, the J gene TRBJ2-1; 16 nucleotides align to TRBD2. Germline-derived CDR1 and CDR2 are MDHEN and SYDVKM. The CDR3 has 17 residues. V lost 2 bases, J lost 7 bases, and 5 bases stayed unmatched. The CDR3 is CASSLGGLAGGPNEQFF. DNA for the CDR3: TGTGCCAGCAGTTTAGGGGGACTAGCGGGAGGGCCTAATGAGCAGTTCTTC.

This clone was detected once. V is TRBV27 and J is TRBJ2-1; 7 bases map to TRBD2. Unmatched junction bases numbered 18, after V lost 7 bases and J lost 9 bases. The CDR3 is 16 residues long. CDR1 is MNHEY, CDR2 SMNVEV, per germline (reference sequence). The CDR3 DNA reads TGTGCCAGCACCTTAAGGTGGGAGGGCAGGATAGGTGAGCAGTTCTTC. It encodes CASTLRWEGRIGEQFF.

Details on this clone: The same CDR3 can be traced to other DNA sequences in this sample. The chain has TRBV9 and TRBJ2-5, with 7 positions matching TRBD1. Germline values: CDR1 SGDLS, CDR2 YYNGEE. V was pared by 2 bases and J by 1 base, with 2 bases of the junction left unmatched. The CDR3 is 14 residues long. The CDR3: CASSVGTAQETQYF. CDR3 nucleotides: TGTGCCAGCAGCGTCGGGACAGCCCAAGAGACCCAGTACTTC.

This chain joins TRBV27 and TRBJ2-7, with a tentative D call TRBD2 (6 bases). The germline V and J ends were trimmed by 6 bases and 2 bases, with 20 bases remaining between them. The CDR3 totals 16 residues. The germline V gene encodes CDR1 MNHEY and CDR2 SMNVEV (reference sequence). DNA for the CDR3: TGTGCCAGCAGCCTGATGGCGGGGCGGATGCCCTACGAGCAGTACTTC. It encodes CASSLMAGRMPYEQYF.

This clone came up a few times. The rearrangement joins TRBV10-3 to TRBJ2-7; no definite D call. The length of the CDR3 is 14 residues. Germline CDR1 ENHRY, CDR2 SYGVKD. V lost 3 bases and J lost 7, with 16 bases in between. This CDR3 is CAISEELPPSEQYF. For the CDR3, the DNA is TGTGCCATCAGTGAAGAACTCCCGCCTTCTGAGCAGTACTTC.